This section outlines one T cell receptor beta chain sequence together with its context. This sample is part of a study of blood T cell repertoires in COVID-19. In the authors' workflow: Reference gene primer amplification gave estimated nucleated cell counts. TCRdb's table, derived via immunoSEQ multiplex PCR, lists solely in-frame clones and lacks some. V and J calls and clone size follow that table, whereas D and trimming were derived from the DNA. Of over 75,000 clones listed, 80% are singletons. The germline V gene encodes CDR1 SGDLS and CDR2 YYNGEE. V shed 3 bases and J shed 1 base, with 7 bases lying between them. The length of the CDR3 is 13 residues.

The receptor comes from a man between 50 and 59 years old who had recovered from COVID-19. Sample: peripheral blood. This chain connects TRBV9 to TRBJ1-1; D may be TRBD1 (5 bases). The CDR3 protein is CASSAGSNTEAFF. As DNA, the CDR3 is TGTGCCAGCAGCGCAGGGTCGAACACTGAAGCTTTCTTT.